Reported below is one TCR beta chain. The assay was immunoSEQ multiplex PCR, and TCRdb's table has in-frame clones only and misses some. The repertoire includes 73,000 or so clones, roughly 90% of them detected once, and 0.25% sits in the top ten. This sample was included in a study of technical replicates of blood from several donors. The germline CDR1 and CDR2 sequences are MNHEY and SMNVEV (reference sequence). The CDR3 sequence is 12 residues long. V lost 5 bases to trimming and J lost 7 bases; unmatched junction nucleotides: 4. The chain couples TRBV27 to TRBJ2-7, with 8 bases matching TRBD2. The sample was T cells isolated from PBMCs. This TCR came from a human donor in good health. Here the CDR3 reads CASSAIAGEQYF. DNA of the CDR3: TGTGCCAGCAGTGCGATAGCGGGAGAGCAGTACTTC.